The source of this TCR beta chain is a study of cytomegalovirus exposure and HLA in healthy donors. CDR1 is SQVTM, CDR2 ANQGSEA, per germline. The CDR3 runs 12 residues. With 7 bases removed from V and 6 bases from J, the gap between germline ends came to 15 bases. In the PCR, 60 Vbeta and 13 Jbeta primers were used. Generated by immunoSEQ multiplex PCR, the TCRdb table keeps only in-frame clones and is missing some. Counted here are some 120,000 clones, roughly 82% occurring once; the ten biggest clones make up approximately 11%. The sample was PBMCs. This receptor was taken from a man aged 35-49 years in good health and CMV-seropositive. The gene calls are TRBV29-1 and TRBJ1-2; perhaps TRBD1 as D (6 bases). CDR3 loop: CSATQGMDGYTF. The CDR3 bases are TGCAGCGCTACACAGGGAATGGATGGCTACACCTTC.